Below, one TCR beta chain is given with its context. The record originates from a study of early T cells in non-severe SARS-CoV-2 infection. Study-wide background: Sequencing of bulk RNA from unsorted whole blood was done, without chain pairing.

Germline values: CDR1 SGHAT, CDR2 FQNNGV. The CDR3 consists of 15 residues. V lost 0 bases to trimming and J lost 4 bases, with 10 bases between them. Individually, cDNA molecules had unique molecular identifiers attached to them. TCRdb redid the calling of the 5' RACE reads with MiXCR, one entry per CDR3 protein. The sample records 70,000 to 95,000 distinct CDR3 sequences, roughly 10% being singletons. What was sequenced was whole blood. The sequence derives from an adult who was a healthcare worker with PCR-confirmed SARS-CoV-2 infection or an uninfected control (not recorded which). The chain combines TRBV11-2 with TRBJ1-5; D not certain. The CDR3 DNA reads as TGTGCCAGCAGCTTAGACAGTATGGGGAATCAGCCCCAGCATTTT. Its protein is CASSLDSMGNQPQHF. Using reference TRBV11-2 and TRBJ1-5 for the parts outside the CDR3, the full variable domain is EAGVAQSPRYKIIEKRQSVAFWCNPISGHATLYWYQQILGQGPKLLIQFQNNGVVDDSQLPKDRFSAERLKGVDSTLKIQPAKLEDSAVYLCASSLDSMGNQPQHFGDGTRLSIL.